The subject of this entry is one TCR beta chain. It has no known antigen specificity. Base-call qualities are not available, and no considerably larger clone is one nucleotide away. The data were obtained in a study of CD8 T cells in Susac syndrome (dated by TCRdb to the late 2010s). Study-wide context: Of the Susac syndrome patients who were sequenced, over five had clinically active disease and 8 or 9 were in clinical remission. At blood withdrawal, Susac syndrome patients were either therapy-naive, taking corticosteroids (in some cases with IVIg as well), or taking IVIg alone. Repertoire sequencing was used to test whether CD8+ T cell activation and differentiation in Susac syndrome was antigen driven.

High-throughput TCR beta sequencing profiled peripheral blood CD8+ and CD4+ T cells from healthy donors, Susac syndrome patients and multiple sclerosis patients. Susac syndrome patients met recently defined diagnostic criteria for definite or probable disease. Bulk CD8+ and CD4+ T cells were purified magnetically by negative isolation, whereas CD8+ TEMRA cells were enriched by FACS. Blood was drawn into EDTA tubes, processed within 24 hours, and PBMCs were isolated by density gradient centrifugation. PBMCs intended for TCR sequencing were cryopreserved in liquid nitrogen and were subsequently thawed in a 37 degrees C water bath. The sorted or isolated CD4+, CD8+ and CD8+ TEMRA cells reached a purity of at least 90%. RNA was extracted with the RNeasy kit and roughly 0.45 to 1 ug was reverse transcribed using random hexamers. The immunoSEQ multiplex PCR assay, which covers 54 Vbeta and 13 Jbeta segments, was used to amplify TCR beta CDR3 regions. PCR amplification bias was corrected using a synthetic template baseline for primer optimization and computational correction. The paper's processing steps were these. Only productive sequences were kept, with reads annotated to V, D and J genes according to IMGT and analyzed in immunoSEQ Analyzer. Clonality was computed as one minus Shannon entropy normalized by log2 of the number of productive unique sequences. For each patient and control, public and private clones were evaluated among the 100 most prevalent clones. Clones were defined as Susac-specific if absent from the healthy and MS cohorts, from under 1,200 published viral clones and from other ImmuneACCESS disease sequences. TCRdb handled the public reads itself, with Q25 trimming in fastp and clone calling in MiXCR, and kept productive beta chains. CDR3 protein duplicates are merged, each entry listing the most common genes and DNA. In this record, the V and J calls reflect TCRdb's handling and not the investigators' own analysis. In all, the sample holds about 140,000 distinct CDR3 sequences, and roughly 94% of those were seen once. The ten largest clonotypes hold 0.14% of the sample.

The investigation overall reported the following: The number of individuals in the TCR sequencing and HLA analysis was acknowledged as relatively small. In patients with Susac syndrome, the CD4+ T cell repertoire showed no detectable clonal expansion.

Per the germline V gene, MGHRA is the CDR1 and YSYEKL is the CDR2. The CDR3 goes from the cysteine to the phenylalanine over 19 residues. Solely the CDR3 DNA is kept, with 57 bases framed from the first base. V has 4 bases trimmed and J has 0 bases trimmed; junction bases matching no gene number 13. The chain is made from TRBV4-1 and TRBJ2-4; TRBD2 fits 9 bases in the junction. Sequencing was carried out using CD4+ T cells from PBMCs. The receptor comes from a human donor with Susac syndrome. The sequenced DNA is TGCGCCAGCAGCCTGTCTCTAGCGGGGCCCGGAGGAGCCAAAAACATTCAGTACTTC. This yields the protein CASSLSLAGPGGAKNIQYF.